The 18 T cell receptor beta chains below were found in one sample sequenced in a study of blood T cell repertoires in COVID-19 (TCRdb year 2020). Library method: the immunoSEQ multiplex PCR assay. TCRdb holds this immuneACCESS table with in-frame rearrangements only. Some clones are missing; in checked studies, unresolved V genes explain under half, and the rest has no known cause. In this sample the table shows around 200,000 clones, 87% of which occur a single time. 3% to 4% of the sample is in the top ten clones. Sequencing was done on a sample of peripheral blood. The receptor source for this set is a man between 18 and 29 years old with active or convalescent COVID-19.

This clone was detected once. V and J are TRBV9 and TRBJ2-3; D is possibly TRBD1 (6 bases). CDR1 and CDR2 from the germline V gene are SGDLS and YYNGEE. With 1 base removed from V and 2 bases from J, the gap between germline ends came to 8 bases. CDR3 size: 14 residues. CDR3 DNA: TGTGCCAGCAGCGTAACAGGGAACACAGATACGCAGTATTTT. Its translation is CASSVTGNTDTQYF.

The chain recombines TRBV2 with TRBJ1-3; 8 positions match TRBD1. This CDR3 is built from 15 residues. V shed 7 bases and J 3 bases; nucleotides not matched to a gene: 8. Germline CDR1 and CDR2: SNHLY and FYNNEI. CDR3 nucleotides: TGTGCCAGCAAGCTCGACAGGGGAGGTGGAAACACCATATATTTT. It translates to CASKLDRGGGNTIYF.

This chain joins TRBV25-1 and TRBJ2-3; 8 bases are a match to TRBD2. The germline V gene has CDR1 MGHDK and CDR2 SYGVNS. The CDR3 is 15 residues long. The V and J ends lost 6 bases and 2 bases, in that order; junction bases with no gene match: 7. DNA of the CDR3: TGTGCCAGCAGCCGAATAGCGGGGAACACAGATACGCAGTATTTT. Residues: CASSRIAGNTDTQYF.

This chain joins TRBV7-8 and TRBJ1-5; D may be TRBD1 (5 bases). The germline V and J ends were trimmed by 1 base and 3 bases, with 7 bases remaining between them. The germline CDR1 and CDR2 sequences are SGHVS and FQNEAQ. This CDR3 region has 14 residues. The CDR3 region has the DNA TGTGCCAGCAGCTTAGGACAGTTCAATCAGCCCCAGCATTTT. Translation: CASSLGQFNQPQHF.

The gene calls are TRBV12-3 or TRBV12-4 and TRBJ2-3; TRBD2 might be the D (5 bases). Trimming cost V 11 bases and J 7 bases, with 13 bases left between them. CDR3 length: 11 amino acids. The DNA for the CDR3 is TGTGCCGGAAACCGGGATTATACGCAGTATTTT. It codes for CAGNRDYTQYF.

This clone occurred a few times. This chain connects TRBV6-1 to TRBJ1-6; D gene ambiguous. Germline V lookup: CDR1 MNHNS, CDR2 SASEGT. V dropped 3 bases and J dropped 0 bases, with 6 bases sitting between them. The CDR3 loop spans 15 amino acids. DNA of the CDR3: TGTGCCAGCAGTGACGGGAGCTCCTATAATTCACCCCTCCACTTT. It translates to CASSDGSSYNSPLHF.

The chain combines TRBV6-6 with TRBJ2-1, with 8 bases fitting TRBD1. The CDR3 covers 15 residues. V lost 4 bases to trimming and J lost 4 bases; unmatched junction nucleotides: 6. Germline V lookup: CDR1 MNHNY, CDR2 SVGAGI (reference sequence). The CDR3, as DNA: TGTGCCAGCAGTTCCACAGGGGGTACGTACAATGAGCAGTTCTTC. This gives the protein CASSSTGGTYNEQFF.

The chain joins TRBV25-1 to TRBJ1-4; D is uncertain. V was pared by 2 bases and J by 7 bases, with 11 bases between. There are 14 residues in the CDR3. The germline V gene has CDR1 MGHDK and CDR2 SYGVNS. CDR3: CASSEEGPVEKLFF. CDR3 DNA: TGTGCCAGCAGTGAAGAGGGCCCCGTTGAAAAACTGTTTTTT.

CDR3 amino acids: CASRPDSSGTYEQYF. CDR3 bases: TGCGCCAGCAGGCCTGACAGTTCAGGGACCTACGAGCAGTACTTC. The chain uses TRBV23-1 and TRBJ2-7; perhaps TRBD1 as D (5 bases). TRBV23-1 falls under the ORF class, with uncertain function. Trimming took off 6 bases at V and 2 bases at J, with 17 bases between the two ends. The CDR3 spans 15 residues.

The chain has TRBV5-6 and TRBJ1-1, with 12 bases fitting TRBD1. V lost 4 bases and J lost 0; bases outside the gene matches: 13. Looked up from germline, CDR1 is SGHDT and CDR2 is YYEEEE. This CDR3 region has 19 residues. CDR3 in DNA: TGTGCCAGCAGCGCCCCCCGGGGGACAGGGGGCCGGGTGAACACTGAAGCTTTCTTT. Residues: CASSAPRGTGGRVNTEAFF.

The V call is TRBV28, the J call TRBJ2-7; a possible D gene is TRBD1 (5 bases). The CDR3 covers 15 residues. Trimming took off 4 bases at V and 5 bases at J, with 18 bases between the two ends. Germline V gene data show CDR1 as MDHEN and CDR2 as SYDVKM. CDR3 nucleotide sequence: TGTGCCAGCAGTTCCCCCGCTGCAGGGTGGAACGAGCAGTACGTC. This sequence encodes CASSSPAAGWNEQYV.

The chain employs TRBV19 and TRBJ2-7, with TRBD1 matching over 7 bases. The ends lost 7 bases at V and 0 bases at J; junction bases unmatched: 6. The CDR3 length is 14 residues. Germline V gene data show CDR1 as LNHDA and CDR2 as SQIVND (reference sequence). The CDR3 is CASNFAGGSYEQYF. The CDR3 DNA sequence: TGTGCCAGTAATTTCGCAGGGGGCTCCTACGAGCAGTACTTC.

This sequence joins TRBV7-3 and TRBJ2-1; 8 bases line up with TRBD2. Germline V gene data show CDR1 as SGHTA and CDR2 as FQGTGA. The CDR3 extends over 16 amino acids. J lost 3 bases, V lost 5 bases, and 9 bases had no gene match. The chain's CDR3 is CASSLRPSGRYNEQFF. The CDR3 DNA sequence: TGTGCCAGCAGCCTTAGACCTAGCGGGCGCTACAATGAGCAGTTCTTC. Full variable domain (remainder filled in from reference TRBV7-3 and TRBJ2-1): GAGVSQTPSNKVTEKGKYVELRCDPISGHTALYWYRQSLGQGPEFLIYFQGTGAADDSGLPNDRFFAVRPEGSVSTLKIQRTERGDSAVYLCASSLRPSGRYNEQFFGPGTRLTVL.

DNA for the CDR3: TGTGCCAGCAGCTTACGGGGGAGGGGCAGGCCCTCTAGGACTGAAGCTTTCTTT. Its protein product is CASSLRGRGRPSRTEAFF. The rearrangement links TRBV7-8 to TRBJ1-1, with a weak D call TRBD1 (5 bases). The CDR3 contains 18 residues. V was cut by 2 bases and J by 5 bases, with 24 bases left in between. Germline lookup yields CDR1 SGHVS and CDR2 FQNEAQ.

This clone was observed once. The chain couples TRBV27 to TRBJ2-2; 8 nucleotides match TRBD2. This CDR3 has 16 amino acids. Unmatched junction bases numbered 7, after V lost 2 bases and J lost 5 bases. Looked up from germline, CDR1 is MNHEY and CDR2 is SMNVEV (reference sequence). For the CDR3, the DNA is TGTGCCAGCAGTTTAGGGCGGGGGGCGAGGACCGGGGAGCTGTTTTTT. It translates to CASSLGRGARTGELFF.

J is TRBJ1-1 and V is TRBV9; 7 bases line up with TRBD1. The CDR3 totals 15 residues. Per the germline V gene, CDR1 is SGDLS and CDR2 is YYNGEE. V lost 4 bases, J lost 2 bases, and 8 bases stayed unmatched. For the CDR3, the DNA is TGTGCCAGCAGCCAGGGACAGCTACGAAACACTGAAGCTTTCTTT. This codes for CASSQGQLRNTEAFF.

This chain links TRBV11-2 with TRBJ2-2; 15 bases match TRBD2. J lost 2 bases, V lost 6 bases, and 4 bases had no gene match. In germline, CDR1 is SGHAT, CDR2 FQNNGV. The CDR3 runs 17 residues. The CDR3 spells CASRPGLAGGNTGELFF. CDR3 nucleotide sequence: TGTGCCAGCAGGCCGGGACTAGCGGGAGGAAACACCGGGGAGCTGTTTTTT.

This clone was counted only a few times. The chain couples TRBV6-1 to TRBJ2-7, with D maybe TRBD1 (5 bases). Trimming removed 3 bases from V and 3 bases from J, with 9 bases in between. The length of the CDR3 is 13 residues. The germline CDR1 and CDR2 sequences are MNHNS and SASEGT. The CDR3 coding sequence is TGTGCCAGCAGTGAGCGCAGGGACTACGAGCAGTACGTC. It encodes CASSERRDYEQYV.